The source of this TCR beta chain is a study of coeliac disease. Data came from immunoSEQ multiplex PCR; TCRdb stores just in-frame clones and leaves some out. Of nearly 4,500 clones in the sample, approximately 56% were seen once. The specimen was intraepithelial lymphocytes from the gut. The receptor was isolated from a woman between 18 and 29 years old with active celiac disease.

The chain's CDR3 is CASSFDRGFSDTEAFF. CDR3 sequence (DNA): TGTGCCAGCAGTTTTGACAGGGGTTTTTCAGACACTGAAGCTTTCTTT. The rearrangement joins TRBV28 to TRBJ1-1; 8 bases align to TRBD1. This CDR3 contains 16 residues. J lost 3 bases, V lost 3 bases, and 9 bases had no gene match. Germline CDR1 MDHEN, CDR2 SYDVKM.